These T cell receptor beta chains were read from a single sample in a study of blood T cells in healthy people across ages. TCRdb re-derived calls from the 5' RACE reads in MiXCR, one entry per CDR3 protein. The sample consists of approximately 1,000,000 distinct CDR3 sequences, 40% to 50% of them appearing once. The sequencing input was blood. The receptor source for this set is an older woman in good health. Both conserved end residues are part of each CDR3. Fields, in order: V gene, J gene, clone size, CDR3 protein. Not all rows give a size; the values are once, few, many and, for expanded clones, a class.

TRBV11-2	TRBJ2-5	once	CASSLVYEGLYETQYF
TRBV24-1	TRBJ2-1	few	CATSGLPGTSGDNEQFF
TRBV6-5	TRBJ2-2	.	CASSNVRGSGELFF
TRBV28	TRBJ1-2	.	CASSLLKSDYGYTF
TRBV4-1	TRBJ2-7	few	CASSQRGSGLSYEQYF
TRBV10-3	TRBJ1-4	.	CAISAIRDPNEKLFF
TRBV5-1	TRBJ2-3	.	CASSLVSPTEDTQYF
TRBV6-1	TRBJ2-1	.	CASRSVGLGNNEQFF
TRBV12-3/TRBV12-4	TRBJ2-2	few	CASTWTGELFF
TRBV21-1	TRBJ2-1	few	CASSIERGDEQFF